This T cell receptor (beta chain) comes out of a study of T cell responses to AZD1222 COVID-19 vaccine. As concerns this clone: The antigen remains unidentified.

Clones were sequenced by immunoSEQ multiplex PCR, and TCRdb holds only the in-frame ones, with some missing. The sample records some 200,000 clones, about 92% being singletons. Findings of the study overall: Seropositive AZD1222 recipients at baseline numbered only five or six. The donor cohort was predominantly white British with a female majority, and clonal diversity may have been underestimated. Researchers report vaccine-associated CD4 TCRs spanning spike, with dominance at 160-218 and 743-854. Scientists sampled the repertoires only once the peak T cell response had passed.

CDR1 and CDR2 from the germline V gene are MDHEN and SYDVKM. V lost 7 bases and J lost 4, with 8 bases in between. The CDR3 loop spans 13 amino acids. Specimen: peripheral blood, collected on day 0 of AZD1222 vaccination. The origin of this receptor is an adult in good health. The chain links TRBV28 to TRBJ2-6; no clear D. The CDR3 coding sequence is TGTGCCAGCACCGAAACCGGGGCCAACGTCCTGACTTTC. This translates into CASTETGANVLTF.